Included here is one TCR beta chain sequence, with context. What it recognizes is unknown. The data derive from a study of graft-versus-host responses after intestinal transplantation. Germline V gene sequence: CDR1 SGHRS, CDR2 YFSETQ. This CDR3 is 17 amino acids long. Between the trimmed V and J ends, which lost 0 bases and 0 bases, there was a span of 13 bases. Measured with immunoSEQ multiplex PCR; TCRdb has only the in-frame clones, and not every one. Counted here are tens of thousands of clones, about 93% occurring once; the ten biggest clones make up 0.45% to 0.55%. This sequence joins TRBV5-1 and TRBJ2-1, with D possibly being TRBD2 (5 bases). This receptor was obtained from a human donor who received an intestinal transplant. The specimen was unstimulated CD8+ T cells sorted from spleen or lymph node cells, collected before intestinal transplant. Here the CDR3 DNA reads TGCGCCAGCAGCTTGGGTGTCGGACTGAGCTCCTACAATGAGCAGTTCTTC. The encoded protein is CASSLGVGLSSYNEQFF.